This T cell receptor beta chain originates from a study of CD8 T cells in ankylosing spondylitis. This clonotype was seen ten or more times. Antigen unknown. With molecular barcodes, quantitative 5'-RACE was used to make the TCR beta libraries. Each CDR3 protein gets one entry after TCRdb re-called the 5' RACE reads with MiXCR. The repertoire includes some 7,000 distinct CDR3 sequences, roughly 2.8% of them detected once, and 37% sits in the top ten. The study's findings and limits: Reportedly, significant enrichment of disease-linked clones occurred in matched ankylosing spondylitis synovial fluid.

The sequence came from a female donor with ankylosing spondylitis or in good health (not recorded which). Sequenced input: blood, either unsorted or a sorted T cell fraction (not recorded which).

The CDR3: CASSISGLVTGELFF. Here the CDR3 DNA reads TGTGCCAGCAGCATATCGGGACTAGTCACCGGGGAGCTGTTTTTT. This chain links TRBV9 with TRBJ2-2; the match to TRBD2 covers 8 bases. Germline-derived CDR1 and CDR2 are SGDLS and YYNGEE. The CDR3 covers 15 residues. The trim removed 4 bases at V and 4 bases at J, leaving 6 bases unmatched. Filled out from reference TRBV9 and TRBJ2-2, the complete variable domain reads DSGVTQTPKHLITATGQRVTLRCSPRSGDLSVYWYQQSLDQGLQFLIQYYNGEERAKGNILERFSAQQFPDLHSELNLSSLELGDSALYFCASSISGLVTGELFFGEGSRLTVL.